These 29 T cell receptor beta chains share one sample of origin, sequenced in a study of T cells in Graves' hyperthyroidism and ophthalmopathy. The CDR3 regions of TCR beta were amplified from RNA transcripts. HTBI primers were the set used in a first-round RT-PCR of the TCR CDR3. TCRdb independently ran MiXCR on the multiplex PCR reads; one entry per CDR3 protein. This table has over 150,000 distinct CDR3 sequences, roughly 17% appearing once. Sequenced: blood. The receptors derive from a woman between 50 and 59 years old with Graves' hyperthyroidism.

This clonotype was observed at least ten times. In DNA, the CDR3 is TGTGCCAGCAGCCAAGTCTCCCTTGACAATGAGCAGTTCTTC. This translates into CASSQVSLDNEQFF. V is TRBV3-1 and J is TRBJ2-1; D is unresolved. V lost 1 base, J lost 5 bases, and 9 bases lay in between. The CDR3 runs 14 residues. The germline V gene encodes CDR1 LGHDT and CDR2 YNNKEL (reference sequence).

The chain combines TRBV6-1 with TRBJ1-1; no clear D. CDR1 is MNHNS and CDR2 is SASEGT in the germline V gene. The CDR3 extends over 13 amino acids. V lost 6 bases, J lost 5 bases, and 13 bases lay in between. The CDR3 loop is CASRDSAGTEAFF. The CDR3 DNA follows: TGTGCCAGCAGAGACTCAGCCGGGACTGAAGCTTTCTTT.

In this sample, this clonotype turned up a few times. The chain recombines TRBV3-1 with TRBJ1-5; D unclear. Germline V gene data show CDR1 as LGHDT and CDR2 as YNNKEL (reference sequence). The CDR3 is 12 amino acids. V lost 1 base to trimming and J lost 9 bases, with 7 bases between them. As DNA, the CDR3 is TGTGCCAGCAGCCAAGGTTTGTTGCCCCAGCATTTT. Translated, it gives CASSQGLLPQHF. Drawing the rest from reference TRBV3-1 and TRBJ1-5, the complete variable domain is DTAVSQTPKYLVTQMGNDKSIKCEQNLGHDTMYWYKQDSKKFLKIMFSYNNKELIINETVPNRFSPKSPDKAHLNLHINSLELGDSAVYFCASSQGLLPQHFGDGTRLSIL.

This clonotype was counted ten times or more. The chain uses TRBV18 and TRBJ2-7, with D hard to call. Germline assignment: CDR1 KGHSH and CDR2 LQKENI. The CDR3 is made up of 11 amino acids. The V end was cut by 6 bases, the J end by 5 bases, with 8 bases between. The CDR3 DNA follows: TGTGCCAGCTCTCGGAAAGACGAGCAGTACTTC. This sequence encodes CASSRKDEQYF.

The chain employs TRBV7-9 and TRBJ1-5, with 8 bases matching TRBD1. CDR3 length: 17 amino acids. Germline assignment: CDR1 SEHNR and CDR2 FQNEAQ (reference sequence). The junction had 14 bases not matched to a gene; V was cut back by 3 bases and J by 7 bases. The CDR3 protein is CASSFREWTGTDQPQHF. Written as DNA, the CDR3 is TGTGCCAGCAGCTTTAGAGAGTGGACAGGGACGGACCAGCCCCAGCATTTT.

This clonotype occurred many times. The chain is built from TRBV25-1 and TRBJ2-1, with 10 bases fitting TRBD2. The germline CDR1 and CDR2 sequences are MGHDK and SYGVNS. The V gene end was trimmed by 5 bases and the J gene end by 5 bases; junction bases not matched to a gene: 9. CDR3 size: 16 residues. CDR3 sequence reads: CASSPRTSGPHNEQFF. The DNA of the CDR3 is TGTGCCAGCAGTCCTCGGACTAGCGGACCGCACAATGAGCAGTTCTTC.

This clonotype came up once. This sequence may be a read error, since a much larger clone differs from it by one base. The conserved phenylalanine or tryptophan is not found at the CDR3 terminus, so this likely reflects a read error. V usage is TRBV19 and J usage is TRBJ1-1; D is unresolved. The V end was cut by 7 bases, the J end by 7 bases, with 10 bases between. The germline V gene has CDR1 LNHDA and CDR2 SQIVND (reference sequence). The CDR3 runs to 11 residues. CDR3 amino acids: CASIGSVEAFS. The CDR3, as DNA: TGTGCCAGTATTGGGTCTGTTGAAGCTTTCTCT.

This clonotype has at least ten counts. This sequence joins TRBV10-3 and TRBJ2-3; TRBD1 or TRBD2 may be the D gene (6 bases each). Looked up from germline, CDR1 is ENHRY and CDR2 is SYGVKD. The CDR3 sequence is 14 residues long. With 6 bases removed from V and 8 bases from J, the gap between germline ends came to 18 bases. CDR3 sequence: CAIRISGQMGTQYF. CDR3 DNA sequence: TGTGCCATCAGAATTAGCGGACAGATGGGTACGCAGTATTTT.

This clonotype came up a few times. The chain links TRBV5-6 to TRBJ2-7, with D unresolved. Germline V gene data show CDR1 as SGHDT and CDR2 as YYEEEE. The CDR3 runs 13 residues. V was cut by 3 bases and J by 2 bases, with 9 bases left in between. The CDR3, as DNA: TGTGCCAGCAGCTATGGACGGACCTACGAGCAGTACTTC. Translated, it gives CASSYGRTYEQYF.

This clonotype has ten or more counts. The chain has TRBV3-1 and TRBJ2-7; weak D call: TRBD2 (5 bases). CDR1 is LGHDT and CDR2 is YNNKEL in the germline V gene (reference sequence). The CDR3 contains 15 residues. V lost 0 bases to trimming and J lost 6 bases, with 15 bases between them. The CDR3 sequence is CASSQDSGRDLEQYF. CDR3 sequence (DNA): TGTGCCAGCAGCCAAGATTCAGGTCGGGATCTCGAGCAGTACTTC.

In its sample, this clonotype was seen many times. This chain connects TRBV29-1 to TRBJ1-2; the match to TRBD1 covers 8 bases. Germline V CDR1 and CDR2: SQVTM, ANQGSEA. This CDR3 comprises 14 residues. V lost 6 bases and J lost 2; bases outside the gene matches: 8. The CDR3 DNA sequence: TGCAGCGTCCCCGCAGCAGGGGGCAACTATGGCTACACCTTC. This gives the protein CSVPAAGGNYGYTF.

This clonotype was seen only a few times. The CDR3 bases are TGTGCCTGGAGGGACAGCTCTAATTCACCCCTCCACTTT. Amino acids: CAWRDSSNSPLHF. The chain couples TRBV30 to TRBJ1-6; possibly TRBD1 for D (6 bases). There are 13 residues in the CDR3. Trimming took 3 bases from V and 6 from J, leaving 9 bases between them. Germline-derived CDR1 and CDR2 are GTSNPN and SVGIG (reference sequence).

This clonotype was picked up many times. The chain has TRBV7-3 and TRBJ2-7; the match to TRBD1 covers 7 bases. The germline V gene has CDR1 SGHTA and CDR2 FQGTGA. J lost 2 bases, V lost 5 bases, and 3 bases had no gene match. The CDR3 spans 13 residues. CDR3 nucleotides: TGTGCCAGCAGCCAGGACAGGACCTACGAGCAGTACTTC. This codes for CASSQDRTYEQYF.

This chain connects TRBV5-6 to TRBJ2-2; tentatively, D is TRBD2 (6 bases). Germline assignment: CDR1 SGHDT and CDR2 YYEEEE. V was pared by 4 bases and J by 0 bases, with 10 bases between. The length of the CDR3 is 15 residues. In nucleotides, the CDR3 is TGTGCCAGCAGCACTGGGGGGACGAACACCGGGGAGCTGTTTTTT. Translating gives CASSTGGTNTGELFF.

In its sample, this clonotype was seen many times. The rearrangement joins TRBV27 to TRBJ2-7; 13 bases match TRBD2. Germline CDR1 MNHEY, CDR2 SMNVEV (reference sequence). The CDR3 spans 15 residues. The V segment lost 2 bases and the J segment 4 bases; nucleotides outside the gene matches: 2. The CDR3 coding sequence is TGTGCCAGCAGTTTAGGGACTAGCGGGGCTTACGAGCAGTACTTC. Its translation: CASSLGTSGAYEQYF.

This clonotype was counted at least ten times. The chain combines TRBV30 with TRBJ1-1; D is uncertain. V shed 4 bases and J shed 1 base, with 16 bases lying between them. CDR1 is GTSNPN and CDR2 is SVGIG in the germline V gene (reference sequence). This CDR3 spans 15 amino acids. CDR3 in DNA: TGTGCCTGGACTAACCCTGATCGTAGGAACACTGAAGCTTTCTTT. Translating it yields CAWTNPDRRNTEAFF.

Ten or more counts support this clonotype. The rearrangement links TRBV20-1 to TRBJ2-3; D may match TRBD1 or TRBD2 (7 bases each). The germline V and J ends were trimmed by 4 bases and 2 bases, with 16 bases remaining between them. Per the germline V gene, CDR1 is DFQATT and CDR2 is SNEGSKA (reference sequence). This CDR3 contains 15 residues. CDR3 bases: TGCAGTGCTACTAATCCAGGGGGGGACACAGATACGCAGTATTTT. Protein: CSATNPGGDTDTQYF.

This clonotype was counted between two and nine times. V is TRBV12-3 or TRBV12-4 and J is TRBJ2-7, with D perhaps assigned TRBD1 or TRBD2 (5 bases each). Trimming cost V 2 bases and J 3 bases, with 11 bases left between them. This CDR3 is built from 14 residues. The CDR3 spells CASSLSGQIYEQYF. CDR3 nucleotides: TGTGCCAGCAGTTTATCGGGGCAGATCTACGAGCAGTACTTC.

This clonotype was seen a handful of times. The chain carries TRBV30 and TRBJ2-7; D might be TRBD2 (5 bases). V was clipped by 4 bases and J by 2 bases, with 15 bases between them. This CDR3 has 14 amino acids. Germline V gives CDR1 GTSNPN, CDR2 SVGIG (reference sequence). The CDR3 region has the DNA TGTGCCTGGATGAGGTTGGCGGGCCCCTACGAGCAGTACTTC. This gives the protein CAWMRLAGPYEQYF.

This clonotype appeared many times. The V call is TRBV11-2, the J call TRBJ2-1; D is possibly TRBD1 or TRBD2 (5 bases each). Trimming pared 6 bases from V and 0 bases from J, leaving 15 bases between. Per the germline V gene, CDR1 is SGHAT and CDR2 is FQNNGV. The CDR3 contains 16 residues. This chain's CDR3 is CASRISWGSSYNEQFF. CDR3 DNA: TGTGCCAGCAGGATTTCATGGGGGAGCTCCTACAATGAGCAGTTCTTC.

This clonotype occurred many times. The chain carries TRBV12-3 or TRBV12-4 and TRBJ2-1, with 9 bases identical to TRBD2. The CDR3 is made up of 16 amino acids. The V segment lost 1 base and the J segment 3 bases; nucleotides outside the gene matches: 4. CDR3 nucleotides: TGTGCCAGCAGTTTAGGGACTAGCGCAATCTACAATGAGCAGTTCTTC. The encoded protein is CASSLGTSAIYNEQFF.

The chain combines TRBV20-1 with TRBJ1-5; TRBD1 matches 7 bases. The germline V gene has CDR1 DFQATT and CDR2 SNEGSKA (reference sequence). This CDR3 is 14 amino acids long. V lost 6 bases and J lost 2; bases outside the gene matches: 7. The CDR3 spells CSARGQWGNQPQHF. DNA of the CDR3: TGCAGTGCAAGGGGGCAGTGGGGCAATCAGCCCCAGCATTTT.

This clonotype was seen at least ten times. The chain links TRBV6-6 to TRBJ2-7; possible D gene TRBD2, 5 bases. CDR3 size: 17 residues. V gave up 0 bases and J gave up 2 bases, with 17 bases separating them. Looked up from germline, CDR1 is MNHNY and CDR2 is SVGAGI (reference sequence). CDR3 nucleotides: TGTGCCAGCAGTTACTCGAGGGTAGTGACCTCGGCCTACGAGCAGTACTTC. Protein product: CASSYSRVVTSAYEQYF.

With regard to this clonotype: This may be a read error: a much more frequent sequence differs by one nucleotide. This chain uses TRBV2 with TRBJ2-7; TRBD2 matches at 9 bases. The J segment lost 2 bases and the V segment lost 5 bases, leaving 10 bases of the junction unmatched. Germline V gene data show CDR1 as SNHLY and CDR2 as FYNNEI. The CDR3 sequence is 16 residues long. The CDR3 region is CASSKGGTSRTYEQYF. The CDR3 nucleotides read TGTGCCAGCAGTAAAGGGGGGACTAGCAGAACCTACGAGCAGTACTTC.

This clonotype was recorded a few times. The J gene is TRBJ2-2, the V gene TRBV28; 11 nucleotides align to TRBD1. CDR1 MDHEN and CDR2 SYDVKM come from the germline V gene. The CDR3 totals 16 residues. The junction had 3 bases not matched to a gene; V was cut back by 6 bases and J by 0 bases. The CDR3 loop is CASRWDRGSNTGELFF. CDR3 bases: TGTGCCAGCAGATGGGACAGGGGGTCGAACACCGGGGAGCTGTTTTTT.

The chain combines TRBV19 with TRBJ1-3; possibly TRBD1 for D (5 bases). The CDR3 loop spans 15 amino acids. Germline V gene sequence: CDR1 LNHDA, CDR2 SQIVND (reference sequence). Trimming cost V 2 bases and J 4 bases, with 12 bases left between them. The CDR3 is CASSINWGPGNTIYF. The DNA for the CDR3 is TGTGCCAGTAGTATAAACTGGGGCCCCGGAAACACCATATATTTT. Full variable domain (remainder filled in from reference TRBV19 and TRBJ1-3): DGGITQSPKYLFRKEGQNVTLSCEQNLNHDAMYWYRQDPGQGLRLIYYSQIVNDFQKGDIAEGYSVSREKKESFPLTVTSAQKNPTAFYLCASSINWGPGNTIYFGEGSWLTVV.

This chain uses TRBV19 with TRBJ2-3; 8 bases line up with TRBD2. From germline, CDR1 is LNHDA and CDR2 SQIVND (reference sequence). Unmatched junction bases numbered 10, after V lost 6 bases and J lost 2 bases. This CDR3 is 16 amino acids long. CDR3 sequence (DNA): TGTGCCAGTAGATCGTCGGGAGGGCAATACACAGATACGCAGTATTTT. Translated, it gives CASRSSGGQYTDTQYF.

This clonotype has at least ten counts. The chain uses TRBV4-1 and TRBJ2-7; 7 bases are shared with TRBD2. The CDR3 runs 15 residues. Per the germline V gene, CDR1 is MGHRA and CDR2 is YSYEKL. J lost 9 bases, V lost 5 bases, and 16 bases had no gene match. The CDR3 spells CASSGLGGEIGRQYF. In nucleotides, the CDR3 is TGCGCCAGCAGCGGACTGGGGGGGGAGATAGGTCGGCAGTACTTC.

This clonotype was seen at least ten times. J is TRBJ1-5 and V is TRBV6-2 or TRBV6-3; D remains ambiguous. CDR1 MNHEY and CDR2 SVGEGT come from the germline V gene. This CDR3 is built from 12 residues. The ends were cut back, 5 bases at V and 3 bases at J, with 5 bases in the middle. The CDR3 DNA sequence: TGTGCCAGCAGTCGGATCAATCAGCCCCAGCATTTT. This gives the protein CASSRINQPQHF.